This section outlines one T cell receptor beta chain sequence together with its context. Antigen specificity is unknown. The repertoire was sequenced with immunoSEQ multiplex PCR; TCRdb's copy has only in-frame clones and lacks some. The table shows about 64,000 clones, with 91% occurring only once. The data originate from a study of OX40 agonist ivuxolimab in advanced cancers. Across the study: Prior checkpoint blockade (anti-PD-1, anti-PD-L1 or anti-CTLA-4) was permitted; 40% had it. General study findings and limits: Clonal expansion by week 6 occurred in CD4+ and CD8+ blood T cells (at 0.1 to 3.0 mg/kg).

In germline, CDR1 is GTSNPN, CDR2 SVGIG (reference sequence). V lost 2 bases, J lost 2 bases, and 7 bases lay in between. CDR3 length: 14 residues. Sequenced material: CD4+ or CD8+ T cells sorted from blood, taken in a trial of the OX40 agonist ivuxolimab. The V and J genes are TRBV30 and TRBJ1-6; the D is unclear. The origin of this receptor is an adult with an advanced solid tumor such as melanoma, head and neck, liver or kidney cancer. CDR3 loop: CAWSPPTYNSPLHF. CDR3 nucleotides: TGTGCCTGGAGTCCCCCCACCTATAATTCACCCCTCCACTTT.